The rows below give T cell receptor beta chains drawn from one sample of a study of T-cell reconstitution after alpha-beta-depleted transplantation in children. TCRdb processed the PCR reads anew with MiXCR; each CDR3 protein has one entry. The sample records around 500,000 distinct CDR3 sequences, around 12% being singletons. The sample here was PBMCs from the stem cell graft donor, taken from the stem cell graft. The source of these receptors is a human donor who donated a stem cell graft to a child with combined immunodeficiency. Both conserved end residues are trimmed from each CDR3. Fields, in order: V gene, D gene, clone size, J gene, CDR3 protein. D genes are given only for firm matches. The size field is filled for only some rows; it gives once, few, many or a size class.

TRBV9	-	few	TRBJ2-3	ASSSLLGADTQY
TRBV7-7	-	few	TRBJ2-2	ASSFLRDTGELF
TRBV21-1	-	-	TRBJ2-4	ASSIEGDSKESKNIQY
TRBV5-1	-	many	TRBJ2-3	ASSDPLSGYTQY
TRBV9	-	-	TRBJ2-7	ASSVAGGLEQY
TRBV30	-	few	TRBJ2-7	AWADDSNPSYEQY
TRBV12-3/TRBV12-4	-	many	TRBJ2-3	ASSFSFGGPDTQY
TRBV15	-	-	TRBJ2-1	ATSSVSSVYNEQF
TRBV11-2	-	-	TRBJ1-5	ASSLSYRAEAPQH
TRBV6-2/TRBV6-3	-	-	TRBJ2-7	ASINGPVRYEQY